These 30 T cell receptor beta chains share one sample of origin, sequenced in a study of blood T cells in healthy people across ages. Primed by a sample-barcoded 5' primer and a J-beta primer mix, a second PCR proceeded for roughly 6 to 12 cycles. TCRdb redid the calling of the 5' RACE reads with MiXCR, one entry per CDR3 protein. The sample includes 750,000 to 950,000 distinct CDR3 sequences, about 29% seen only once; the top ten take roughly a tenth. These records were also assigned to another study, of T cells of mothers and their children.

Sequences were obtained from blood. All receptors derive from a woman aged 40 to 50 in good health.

CDR3 amino acids: CASSAEGATELFF. CDR3 nucleotide sequence: TGTGCCAGCAGCGCCGAGGGGGCGACGGAGCTGTTTTTT. The chain carries TRBV9 and TRBJ2-2, with TRBD1 matching over 7 bases. The germline V gene encodes CDR1 SGDLS and CDR2 YYNGEE. There are 13 residues in the CDR3. V shed 3 bases and J 10 bases; nucleotides not matched to a gene: 6. Full variable domain (missing parts from reference TRBV9 and TRBJ2-2): DSGVTQTPKHLITATGQRVTLRCSPRSGDLSVYWYQQSLDQGLQFLIQYYNGEERAKGNILERFSAQQFPDLHSELNLSSLELGDSALYFCASSAEGATELFFGEGSRLTVL.

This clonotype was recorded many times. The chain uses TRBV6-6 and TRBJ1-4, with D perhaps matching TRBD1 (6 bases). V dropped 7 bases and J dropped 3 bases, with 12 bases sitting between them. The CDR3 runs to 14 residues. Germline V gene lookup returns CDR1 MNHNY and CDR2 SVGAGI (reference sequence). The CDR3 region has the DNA TGTGCCAGCAAAAGGGGGGATTCTAATGAAAAACTGTTTTTT. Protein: CASKRGDSNEKLFF.

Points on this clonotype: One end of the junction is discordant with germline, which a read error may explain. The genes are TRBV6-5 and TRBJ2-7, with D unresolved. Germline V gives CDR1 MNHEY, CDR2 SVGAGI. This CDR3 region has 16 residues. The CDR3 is CASSYSAVWSSCEQYF. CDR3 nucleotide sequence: TGTGCCAGCAGTTACTCGGCGGTATGGAGCTCCTGCGAGCAGTACTTC.

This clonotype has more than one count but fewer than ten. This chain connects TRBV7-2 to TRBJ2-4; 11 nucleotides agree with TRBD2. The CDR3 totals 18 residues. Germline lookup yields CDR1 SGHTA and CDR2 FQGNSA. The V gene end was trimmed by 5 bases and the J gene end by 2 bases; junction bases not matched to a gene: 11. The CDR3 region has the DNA TGTGCCAGCAGCCCTTTAGCGGGGGGGCCCCGGACCAAAAACATTCAGTACTTC. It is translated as CASSPLAGGPRTKNIQYF.

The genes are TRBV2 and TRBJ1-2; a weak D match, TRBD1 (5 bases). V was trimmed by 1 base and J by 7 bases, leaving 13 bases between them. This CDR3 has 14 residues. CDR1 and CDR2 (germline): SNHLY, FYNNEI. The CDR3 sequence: CASSEVGEVGGYTF. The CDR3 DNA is TGTGCCAGCAGTGAAGTAGGGGAGGTCGGTGGCTACACCTTC.

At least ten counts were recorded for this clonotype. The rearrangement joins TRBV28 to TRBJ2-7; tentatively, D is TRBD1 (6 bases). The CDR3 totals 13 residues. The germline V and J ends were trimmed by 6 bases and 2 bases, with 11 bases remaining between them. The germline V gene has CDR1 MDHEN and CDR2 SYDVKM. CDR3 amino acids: CASSSRTAYEQYF. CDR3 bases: TGTGCCAGCAGCTCAAGGACAGCCTACGAGCAGTACTTC.

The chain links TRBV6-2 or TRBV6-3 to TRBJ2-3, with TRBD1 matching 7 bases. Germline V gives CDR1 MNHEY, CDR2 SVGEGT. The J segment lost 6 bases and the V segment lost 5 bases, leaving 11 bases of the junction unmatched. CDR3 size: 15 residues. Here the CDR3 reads CASSPGGHSPDTQYF. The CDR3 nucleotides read TGTGCCAGCAGTCCAGGGGGACATTCCCCGGATACGCAGTATTTT.

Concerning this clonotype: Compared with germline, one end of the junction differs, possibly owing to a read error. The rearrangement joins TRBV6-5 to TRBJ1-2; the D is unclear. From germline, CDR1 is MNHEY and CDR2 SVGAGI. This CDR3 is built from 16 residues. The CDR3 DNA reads TGTACCAGCAGTTACTCGGCCACTGGACTTATAATTGACTACACCTTC. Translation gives CTSSYSATGLIIDYTF.

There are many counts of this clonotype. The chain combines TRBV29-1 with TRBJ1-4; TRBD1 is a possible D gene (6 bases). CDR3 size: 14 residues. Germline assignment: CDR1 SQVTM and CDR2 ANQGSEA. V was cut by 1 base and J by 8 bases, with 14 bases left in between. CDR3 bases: TGCAGCGTTGAAGGGACAGAAAGTAGGGAAAAACTGTTTTTT. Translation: CSVEGTESREKLFF.

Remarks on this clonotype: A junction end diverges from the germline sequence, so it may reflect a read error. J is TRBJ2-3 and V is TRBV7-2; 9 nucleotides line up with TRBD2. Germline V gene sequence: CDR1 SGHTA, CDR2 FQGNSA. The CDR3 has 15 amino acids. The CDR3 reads CASSQNPGLADMQYF. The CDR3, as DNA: TGTGCCAGCAGCCAAAATCCGGGACTAGCAGATATGCAGTATTTT.

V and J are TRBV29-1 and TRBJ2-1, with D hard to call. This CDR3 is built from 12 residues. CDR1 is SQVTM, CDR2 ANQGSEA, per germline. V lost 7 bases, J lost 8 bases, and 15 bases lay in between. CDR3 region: CSAPGPVDEQFF. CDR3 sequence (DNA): TGCAGCGCTCCCGGGCCTGTAGATGAGCAGTTCTTC.

CDR3 protein: CASSFGGLAGITGELFF. The CDR3 bases are TGCGCCAGCAGCTTTGGTGGACTAGCGGGGATCACCGGGGAGCTGTTTTTT. This sequence joins TRBV5-1 and TRBJ2-2, with TRBD2 matching over 12 bases. Unmatched junction bases numbered 6, after V lost 2 bases and J lost 4 bases. Per the germline V gene, CDR1 is SGHRS and CDR2 is YFSETQ. The CDR3 totals 17 residues.

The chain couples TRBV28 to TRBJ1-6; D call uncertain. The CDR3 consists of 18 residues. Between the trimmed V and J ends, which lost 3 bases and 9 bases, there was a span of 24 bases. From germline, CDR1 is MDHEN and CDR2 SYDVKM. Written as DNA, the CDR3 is TGTGCCAGCAGTTTCCTAACATTTCGCGGGATATTAGGTTCACCCCTCCACTTT. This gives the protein CASSFLTFRGILGSPLHF.

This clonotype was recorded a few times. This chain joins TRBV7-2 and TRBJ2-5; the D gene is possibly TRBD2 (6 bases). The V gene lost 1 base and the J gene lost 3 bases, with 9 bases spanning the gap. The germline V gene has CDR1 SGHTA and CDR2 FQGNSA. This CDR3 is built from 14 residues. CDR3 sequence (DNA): TGTGCCAGCAGCTTAGGCGTAGCGGAAGAGACCCAGTACTTC. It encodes CASSLGVAEETQYF.

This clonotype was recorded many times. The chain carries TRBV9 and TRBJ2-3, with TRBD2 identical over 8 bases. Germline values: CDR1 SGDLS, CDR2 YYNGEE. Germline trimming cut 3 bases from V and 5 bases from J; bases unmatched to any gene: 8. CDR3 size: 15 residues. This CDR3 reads CASSGTGTRIDTQYF. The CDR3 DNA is TGTGCCAGCAGCGGCACCGGGACTAGGATAGATACGCAGTATTTT.

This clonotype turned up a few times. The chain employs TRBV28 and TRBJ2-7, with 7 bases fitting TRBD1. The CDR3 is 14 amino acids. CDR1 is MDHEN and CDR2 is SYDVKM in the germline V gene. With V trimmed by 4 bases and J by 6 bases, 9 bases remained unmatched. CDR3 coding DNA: TGTGCCAGCAGTTCTACAGGGGATAGGTTCGAGCAGTACTTC. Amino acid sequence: CASSSTGDRFEQYF.

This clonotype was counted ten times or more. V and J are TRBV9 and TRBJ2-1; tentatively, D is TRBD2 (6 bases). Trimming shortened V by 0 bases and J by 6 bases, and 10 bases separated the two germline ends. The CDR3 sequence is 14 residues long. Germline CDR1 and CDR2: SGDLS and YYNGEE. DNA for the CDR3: TGTGCCAGCAGCGTAGACGGGGGTAGCAATGAGCAGTTCTTC. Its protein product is CASSVDGGSNEQFF.

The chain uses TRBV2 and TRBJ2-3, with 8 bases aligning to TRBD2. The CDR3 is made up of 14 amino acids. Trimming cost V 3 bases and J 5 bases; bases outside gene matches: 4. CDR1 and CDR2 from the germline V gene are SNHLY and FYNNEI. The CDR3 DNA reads TGTGCCAGCAGTGATATCCTAGCGGGAGATACGCAGTATTTT. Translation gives CASSDILAGDTQYF. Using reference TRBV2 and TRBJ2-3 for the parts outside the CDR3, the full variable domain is EPEVTQTPSHQVTQMGQEVILRCVPISNHLYFYWYRQILGQKVEFLVSFYNNEISEKSEIFDDQFSVERPDGSNFTLKIRSTKLEDSAMYFCASSDILAGDTQYFGPGTRLTVL.

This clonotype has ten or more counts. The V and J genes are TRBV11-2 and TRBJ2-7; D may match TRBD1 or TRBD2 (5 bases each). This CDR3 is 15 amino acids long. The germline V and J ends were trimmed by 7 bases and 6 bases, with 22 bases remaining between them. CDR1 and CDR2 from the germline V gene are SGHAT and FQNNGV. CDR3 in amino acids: CASTPMGTDGGEQYF. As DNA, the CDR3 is TGTGCCAGCACCCCGATGGGGACGGACGGCGGCGAGCAGTACTTC. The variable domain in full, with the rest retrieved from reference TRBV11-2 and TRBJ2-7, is EAGVAQSPRYKIIEKRQSVAFWCNPISGHATLYWYQQILGQGPKLLIQFQNNGVVDDSQLPKDRFSAERLKGVDSTLKIQPAKLEDSAVYLCASTPMGTDGGEQYFGPGTRLTVT.

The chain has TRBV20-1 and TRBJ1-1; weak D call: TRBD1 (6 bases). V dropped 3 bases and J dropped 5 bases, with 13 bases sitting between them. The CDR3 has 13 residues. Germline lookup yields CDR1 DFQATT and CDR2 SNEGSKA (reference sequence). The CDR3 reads CSASRGRGTEAFF. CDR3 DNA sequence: TGCAGTGCTAGCAGGGGAAGAGGAACTGAAGCTTTCTTT.

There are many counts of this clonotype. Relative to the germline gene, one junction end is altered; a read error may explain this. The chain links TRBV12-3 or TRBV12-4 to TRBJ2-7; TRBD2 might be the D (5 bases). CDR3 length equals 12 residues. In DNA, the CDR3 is TGTGCCACCAGTAGGAGGTCCTACGAGCAGTACTTC. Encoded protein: CATSRRSYEQYF.

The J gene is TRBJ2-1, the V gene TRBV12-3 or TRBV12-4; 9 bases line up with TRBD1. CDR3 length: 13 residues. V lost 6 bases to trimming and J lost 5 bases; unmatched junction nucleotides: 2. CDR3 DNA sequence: TGTGCCAGCAGCGGACAGGGGCACAATGAGCAGTTCTTC. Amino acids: CASSGQGHNEQFF.

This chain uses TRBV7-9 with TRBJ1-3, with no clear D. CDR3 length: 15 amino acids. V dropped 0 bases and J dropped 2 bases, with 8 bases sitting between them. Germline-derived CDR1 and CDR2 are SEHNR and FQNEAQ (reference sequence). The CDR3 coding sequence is TGTGCCAGCAGCTTAGCGAGGGCGGCTGGAAACACCATATATTTT. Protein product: CASSLARAAGNTIYF. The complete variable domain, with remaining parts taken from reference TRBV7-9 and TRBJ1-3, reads DTGVSQNPRHKITKRGQNVTFRCDPISEHNRLYWYRQTLGQGPEFLTYFQNEAQLEKSRLLSDRFSAERPKGSFSTLEIQRTEQGDSAMYLCASSLARAAGNTIYFGEGSWLTVV.

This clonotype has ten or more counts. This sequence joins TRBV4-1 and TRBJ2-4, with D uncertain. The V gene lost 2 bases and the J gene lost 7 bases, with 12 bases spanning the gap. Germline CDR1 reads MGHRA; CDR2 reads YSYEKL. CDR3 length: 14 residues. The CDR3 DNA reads TGCGCCAGCAGCCAAAATTCCCCTTTGAACATTCAGTACTTC. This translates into CASSQNSPLNIQYF.

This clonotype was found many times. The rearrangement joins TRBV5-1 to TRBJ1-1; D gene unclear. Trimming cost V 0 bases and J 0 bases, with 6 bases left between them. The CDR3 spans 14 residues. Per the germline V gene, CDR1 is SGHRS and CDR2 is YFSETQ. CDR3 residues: CASSLGAVNTEAFF. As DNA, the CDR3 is TGCGCCAGCAGCTTGGGCGCAGTGAACACTGAAGCTTTCTTT.

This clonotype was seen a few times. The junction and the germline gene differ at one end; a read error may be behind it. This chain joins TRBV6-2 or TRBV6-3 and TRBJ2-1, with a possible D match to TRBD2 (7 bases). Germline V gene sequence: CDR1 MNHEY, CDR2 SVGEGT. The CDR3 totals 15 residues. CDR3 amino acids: CASSYGGAVYNKQFF. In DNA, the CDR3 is TGTGCCAGCAGTTACGGGGGGGCTGTGTACAATAAGCAGTTCTTC.

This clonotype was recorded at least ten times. In DNA, the CDR3 is TGTGCCAAGAAACGGGACTCCCAAGAGACCCAGTACTTC. It translates to CAKKRDSQETQYF. V usage is TRBV6-2 or TRBV6-3 and J usage is TRBJ2-5, with a tentative D call TRBD2 (6 bases). CDR3 length: 13 residues. Trimming shortened V by 10 bases and J by 1 base, and 13 bases separated the two germline ends. Germline CDR1 reads MNHEY; CDR2 reads SVGEGT.

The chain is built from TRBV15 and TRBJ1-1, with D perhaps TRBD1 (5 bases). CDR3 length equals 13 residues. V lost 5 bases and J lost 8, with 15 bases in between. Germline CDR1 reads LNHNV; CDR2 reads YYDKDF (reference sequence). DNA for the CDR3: TGTGCCACCAGCCTCCGGGGCACAGCCGAAGCTTTCTTT. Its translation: CATSLRGTAEAFF.

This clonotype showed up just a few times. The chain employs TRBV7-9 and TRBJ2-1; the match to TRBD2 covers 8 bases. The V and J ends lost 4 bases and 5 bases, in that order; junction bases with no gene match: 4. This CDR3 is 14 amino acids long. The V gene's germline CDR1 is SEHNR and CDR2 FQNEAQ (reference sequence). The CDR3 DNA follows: TGTGCCAGCAGCTGGAGCGGGAGTAACAATGAGCAGTTCTTC. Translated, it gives CASSWSGSNNEQFF.

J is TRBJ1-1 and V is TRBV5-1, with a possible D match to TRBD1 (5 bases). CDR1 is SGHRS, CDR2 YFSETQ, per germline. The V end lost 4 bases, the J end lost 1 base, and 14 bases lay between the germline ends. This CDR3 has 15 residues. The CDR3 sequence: CASSPARQSNTEAFF. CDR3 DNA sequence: TGCGCCAGCAGCCCGGCGAGACAGTCGAACACTGAAGCTTTCTTT.